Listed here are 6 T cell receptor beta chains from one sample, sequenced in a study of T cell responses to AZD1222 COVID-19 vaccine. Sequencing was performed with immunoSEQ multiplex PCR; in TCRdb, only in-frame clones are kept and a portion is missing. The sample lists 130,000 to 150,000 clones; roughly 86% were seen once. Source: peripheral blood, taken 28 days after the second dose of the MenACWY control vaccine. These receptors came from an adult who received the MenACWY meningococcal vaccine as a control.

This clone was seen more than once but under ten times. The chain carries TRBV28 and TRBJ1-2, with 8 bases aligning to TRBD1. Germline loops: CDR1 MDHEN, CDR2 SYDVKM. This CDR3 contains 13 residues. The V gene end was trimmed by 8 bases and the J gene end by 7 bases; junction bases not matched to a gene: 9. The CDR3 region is CASVSGGFGGYTF. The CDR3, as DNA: TGTGCCAGCGTTTCAGGGGGCTTTGGTGGCTACACCTTC.

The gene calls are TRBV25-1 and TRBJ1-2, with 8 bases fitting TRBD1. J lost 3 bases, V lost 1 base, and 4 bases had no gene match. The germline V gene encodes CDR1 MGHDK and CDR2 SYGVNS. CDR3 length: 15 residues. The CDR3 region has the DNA TGTGCCAGCAGTGAATCGGACAGGGACTACTATGGCTACACCTTC. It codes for CASSESDRDYYGYTF.

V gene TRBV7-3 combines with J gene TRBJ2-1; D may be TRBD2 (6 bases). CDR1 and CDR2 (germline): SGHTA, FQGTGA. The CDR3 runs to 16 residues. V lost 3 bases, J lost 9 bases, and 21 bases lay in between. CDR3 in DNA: TGTGCCAGCAGCTTTTCCCCCGTGGGGCTGGGGGGTGAGCAGTTCTTC. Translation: CASSFSPVGLGGEQFF.

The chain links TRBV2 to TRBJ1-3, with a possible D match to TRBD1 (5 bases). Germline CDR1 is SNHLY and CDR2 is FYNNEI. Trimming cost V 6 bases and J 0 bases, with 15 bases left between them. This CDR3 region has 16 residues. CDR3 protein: CASSLNTGASGNTIYF. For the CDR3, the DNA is TGTGCCAGCAGCTTGAATACCGGGGCCTCTGGAAACACCATATATTTT.

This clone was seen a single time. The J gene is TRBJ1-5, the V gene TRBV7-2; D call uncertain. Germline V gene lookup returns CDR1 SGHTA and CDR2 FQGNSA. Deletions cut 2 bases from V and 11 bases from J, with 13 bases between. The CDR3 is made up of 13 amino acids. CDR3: CASSLTPVRAQHF. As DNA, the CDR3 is TGTGCCAGCAGCTTAACCCCGGTGAGAGCCCAGCATTTT.

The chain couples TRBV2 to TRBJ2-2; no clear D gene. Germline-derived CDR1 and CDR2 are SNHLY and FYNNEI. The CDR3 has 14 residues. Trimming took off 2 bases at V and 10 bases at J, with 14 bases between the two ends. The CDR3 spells CASSELIVGEELFF. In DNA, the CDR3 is TGTGCCAGCAGTGAACTCATAGTTGGGGAGGAGCTGTTTTTT. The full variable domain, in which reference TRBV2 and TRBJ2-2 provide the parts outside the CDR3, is EPEVTQTPSHQVTQMGQEVILRCVPISNHLYFYWYRQILGQKVEFLVSFYNNEISEKSEIFDDQFSVERPDGSNFTLKIRSTKLEDSAMYFCASSELIVGEELFFGEGSRLTVL.